This passage covers 22 T cell receptor beta chains from one sample sequenced in a study of T cell repertoires in cytomegalovirus infection. TCRdb redid the calling of the reads with MiXCR, one entry per CDR3 protein. The profile shows 680,000 or so distinct CDR3 sequences, under 40% of them singletons. Input material: PBMCs. These receptors originate from a human donor in good health (CMV status not recorded). Some clones in this sample may be carry-over from other donors' samples.

This clonotype was counted only a few times. The rearrangement joins TRBV6-2 or TRBV6-3 to TRBJ2-7, with a tentative D call TRBD2 (6 bases). V was cut by 2 bases and J by 6 bases, with 14 bases left in between. The CDR3 contains 14 residues. The germline gives CDR1 MNHEY, CDR2 SVGEGT. CDR3 residues: CASSYDPGAGEQYF. The CDR3 DNA reads as TGTGCCAGCAGTTACGACCCGGGAGCGGGCGAGCAGTACTTC.

A remark on this clonotype: The junction differs from germline at one of its ends, possibly a read error. This chain connects TRBV7-3 to TRBJ1-2, with TRBD1 matching over 7 bases. The CDR3 is made up of 18 amino acids. CDR1 and CDR2 from the germline V gene are SGHTA and FQGTGA. The CDR3 is CSSSLILQGPLAHYGYTF. CDR3 DNA: TGTTCCAGCAGCTTAATATTACAGGGGCCCCTAGCTCACTATGGCTACACCTTC.

This clonotype was counted ten times or more. The chain combines TRBV7-9 with TRBJ2-5; unclear D gene. CDR1 SEHNR and CDR2 FQNEAQ come from the germline V gene (reference sequence). This CDR3 contains 13 residues. V lost 3 bases and J 1 base, leaving 6 bases between the germline ends. The CDR3 here is CASSFPLQETQYF. In DNA, the CDR3 is TGTGCCAGCAGCTTCCCGCTCCAAGAGACCCAGTACTTC.

The chain carries TRBV12-3 or TRBV12-4 and TRBJ1-1; 7 bases match TRBD1. V lost 6 bases and J lost 2; bases outside the gene matches: 12. The CDR3 contains 16 residues. The CDR3 here is CASRGRDSRPNTEAFF. The CDR3 bases are TGTGCCAGCAGGGGCCGGGACAGCAGACCAAACACTGAAGCTTTCTTT.

The V call is TRBV6-6, the J call TRBJ1-3; 7 bases agree with TRBD1. The CDR3 length is 15 residues. V gave up 6 bases and J gave up 4 bases; unmatched junction bases: 9. The germline V gene encodes CDR1 MNHNY and CDR2 SVGAGI (reference sequence). DNA of the CDR3: TGTGCCAGCAGAGGGCATACAGGGGAAGGAAACACCATATATTTT. Residues: CASRGHTGEGNTIYF.

This clonotype has a handful of counts. The V gene is TRBV10-3, the J gene TRBJ2-7; D call uncertain. The CDR3 length is 13 residues. Germline assignment: CDR1 ENHRY and CDR2 SYGVKD. V shed 5 bases and J shed 0 bases, with 8 bases lying between them. CDR3 amino acids: CAISNRASYEQYF. Written as DNA, the CDR3 is TGTGCCATCAGTAACAGAGCCTCCTACGAGCAGTACTTC.

The chain has TRBV11-1 and TRBJ1-1; the match to TRBD1 covers 9 bases. CDR3 length: 15 amino acids. Unmatched junction bases numbered 7, after V lost 5 bases and J lost 3 bases. Germline V lookup: CDR1 SGHAT, CDR2 FQDESV (reference sequence). CDR3 in amino acids: CASSRTGVRDTEAFF. DNA of the CDR3: TGTGCCAGCAGCCGGACAGGGGTTCGGGACACTGAAGCTTTCTTT. The full variable domain, in which reference TRBV11-1 and TRBJ1-1 provide the parts outside the CDR3, is EAEVAQSPRYKITEKSQAVAFWCDPISGHATLYWYRQILGQGPELLVQFQDESVVDDSQLPKDRFSAERLKGVDSTLKIQPAELGDSAMYLCASSRTGVRDTEAFFGQGTRLTVV.

The chain has TRBV4-1 and TRBJ1-3; TRBD1 is a possible D gene (6 bases). The CDR3 runs to 16 residues. The germline gives CDR1 MGHRA, CDR2 YSYEKL. V dropped 1 base and J dropped 7 bases, with 17 bases sitting between them. The CDR3 DNA sequence: TGCGCCAGCAGCCAAGCCCAAGGGGGACGAGGGAACACCATATATTTT. It translates to CASSQAQGGRGNTIYF.

The chain has TRBV2 and TRBJ2-3; 9 positions agree with TRBD1. After removal of 3 bases from V and 6 bases from J, the junction contained 7 bases not matched to a gene. The CDR3 loop spans 15 amino acids. CDR1 is SNHLY and CDR2 is FYNNEI in the germline V gene. CDR3: CASSEGTGLGDTQYF. The CDR3 region has the DNA TGTGCCAGCAGTGAGGGGACAGGGCTAGGGGATACGCAGTATTTT. Drawing the rest from reference TRBV2 and TRBJ2-3, the complete variable domain is EPEVTQTPSHQVTQMGQEVILRCVPISNHLYFYWYRQILGQKVEFLVSFYNNEISEKSEIFDDQFSVERPDGSNFTLKIRSTKLEDSAMYFCASSEGTGLGDTQYFGPGTRLTVL.

In DNA, the CDR3 is TGTGCCAGCAGCCCAAGCGGGATCAATGAGCAGTTCTTC. Amino acids: CASSPSGINEQFF. V usage is TRBV7-6 and J usage is TRBJ2-1; TRBD2 agrees at 7 bases. This CDR3 region has 13 residues. From germline, CDR1 is SGHVS and CDR2 FNYEAQ. V shed 5 bases, J shed 6 bases, and the junction held 4 bases outside the gene matches.

The CDR3 sequence is CASSLSRTAGGEQYF. The CDR3 DNA sequence: TGTGCCAGCAGCTTATCCCGGACAGCTGGGGGGGAGCAGTACTTC. The V call is TRBV7-8, the J call TRBJ2-7; D may match TRBD1 or TRBD2 (6 bases each). The germline CDR1 and CDR2 sequences are SGHVS and FQNEAQ. Trimming took off 2 bases at V and 7 bases at J, with 18 bases between the two ends. This CDR3 has 15 amino acids.

V and J are TRBV25-1 and TRBJ2-5; TRBD2 matches at 7 bases. The CDR3 is 16 amino acids. V was clipped by 6 bases and J by 1 base; unmatched bases: 11. The germline V gene has CDR1 MGHDK and CDR2 SYGVNS. The CDR3 region is CASREGASGSQETQYF. The CDR3 DNA is TGTGCCAGCAGGGAAGGGGCTAGCGGATCCCAAGAGACCCAGTACTTC.

The chain couples TRBV7-2 to TRBJ1-5; TRBD1 matches 9 bases. V was clipped by 5 bases and J by 2 bases; unmatched bases: 7. This CDR3 spans 16 amino acids. Germline V gene data show CDR1 as SGHTA and CDR2 as FQGNSA. CDR3 bases: TGTGCCAGCAGCCTCCGGACAGGGGTTGGCAATCAGCCCCAGCATTTT. Residues: CASSLRTGVGNQPQHF.

V usage is TRBV23-1 and J usage is TRBJ1-6; 8 bases are shared with TRBD1. TRBV23-1 is an open reading frame whose function is uncertain. The CDR3 runs to 18 residues. Trimming removed 3 bases from V and 5 bases from J; junction bases left unmatched: 12. In DNA, the CDR3 is TGCGCCAGCAGTCATAAGGACAGGGCTAACCACGATAATTCACCCCTCCACTTT. Residues: CASSHKDRANHDNSPLHF.

V gene TRBV6-5 combines with J gene TRBJ2-1, with TRBD1 as a possible D gene (6 bases). Germline loops: CDR1 MNHEY, CDR2 SVGAGI. This CDR3 is 15 amino acids long. V lost 0 bases to trimming and J lost 5 bases, with 11 bases between them. In nucleotides, the CDR3 is TGTGCCAGCAGTTACTCAAGGGGGATTCACAATGAGCAGTTCTTC. It codes for CASSYSRGIHNEQFF.

V usage is TRBV14 and J usage is TRBJ2-1; D is possibly TRBD2 (5 bases). The V gene lost 4 bases and the J gene lost 6 bases, with 10 bases spanning the gap. The CDR3 length is 13 residues. Germline V gene lookup returns CDR1 SGHDN and CDR2 FVKESK. CDR3 loop: CASSRARVNEQFF. Written as DNA, the CDR3 is TGTGCCAGCAGCCGGGCGAGGGTCAATGAGCAGTTCTTC.

Here the CDR3 DNA reads TGTGCCAGCAGTGCTCTAGCGGGAGTCGGCGAGCAGTACTTC. Its translation is CASSALAGVGEQYF. V gene TRBV28 combines with J gene TRBJ2-7; 10 bases match TRBD2. Germline V gives CDR1 MDHEN, CDR2 SYDVKM. The CDR3 sequence is 14 residues long. The V and J ends lost 5 bases and 6 bases, in that order; junction bases with no gene match: 7. The whole variable domain, filled in from reference TRBV28 and TRBJ2-7, reads DVKVTQSSRYLVKRTGEKVFLECVQDMDHENMFWYRQDPGLGLRLIYFSYDVKMKEKGDIPEGYSVSREKKERFSLILESASTNQTSMYLCASSALAGVGEQYFGPGTRLTVT.

This clonotype came up a few times. The chain employs TRBV20-1 and TRBJ1-1, with a possible D match to TRBD1 (6 bases). V dropped 2 bases and J dropped 0 bases, with 13 bases sitting between them. This CDR3 is 15 amino acids long. The germline gives CDR1 DFQATT, CDR2 SNEGSKA (reference sequence). DNA of the CDR3: TGCAGTGCTAGATTAATTGGGACACTGAACACTGAAGCTTTCTTT. Protein product: CSARLIGTLNTEAFF.

This clonotype was observed at least ten times. V and J are TRBV7-6 and TRBJ1-2, with 7 nucleotides matching TRBD1. The CDR3 is 16 amino acids. The V gene's germline CDR1 is SGHVS and CDR2 FNYEAQ. Trimming took 5 bases from V and 2 from J; bases not matched to a gene: 11. The CDR3 spells CASSQRDRLSNYGYTF. In DNA, the CDR3 is TGTGCCAGCAGCCAAAGGGACAGACTTTCCAACTATGGCTACACCTTC.

The CDR3 sequence: CASSEALPVGPRGYGYTF. The DNA of the CDR3 is TGTGCCAGCAGTGAAGCGCTTCCGGTCGGCCCTCGGGGCTATGGCTACACCTTC. This chain uses TRBV2 with TRBJ1-2; no clear D gene. The V and J ends lost 0 bases and 4 bases respectively, with 21 bases between them. CDR3 length: 18 amino acids. Germline CDR1 and CDR2: SNHLY and FYNNEI. The variable domain in full, with the rest retrieved from reference TRBV2 and TRBJ1-2, is EPEVTQTPSHQVTQMGQEVILRCVPISNHLYFYWYRQILGQKVEFLVSFYNNEISEKSEIFDDQFSVERPDGSNFTLKIRSTKLEDSAMYFCASSEALPVGPRGYGYTFGSGTRLTVV.

This clonotype occurred a few times. V gene TRBV18 combines with J gene TRBJ2-5, with TRBD1 as a possible D gene (5 bases). This CDR3 spans 12 amino acids. V dropped 6 bases and J dropped 5 bases, with 10 bases sitting between them. Germline V lookup: CDR1 KGHSH, CDR2 LQKENI. The CDR3 region is CASSSGIETQYF. CDR3 DNA: TGTGCCAGCTCGTCAGGGATTGAGACCCAGTACTTC.

This clonotype was seen a few times. The chain uses TRBV20-1 and TRBJ1-2, with a weak D call TRBD1 (5 bases). V lost 5 bases to trimming and J lost 8 bases, with 12 bases between them. Germline V lookup: CDR1 DFQATT, CDR2 SNEGSKA (reference sequence). There are 11 residues in the CDR3. CDR3 bases: TGCAGTGCTGAAGCCCAGGGAGGCTACACCTTC. Its translation: CSAEAQGGYTF.